The rows below give T cell receptor beta chains drawn from one sample of a study of blood T cell repertoires in COVID-19. Sequenced by immunoSEQ multiplex PCR; TCRdb stores in-frame clones only, minus some. Of 150,000 to 200,000 clones in the sample, 70% to 90% were seen once. Sequenced sample: peripheral blood. These receptors were taken from a woman in her 70s with acute or convalescent COVID-19. Both conserved end residues are part of each CDR3. The D gene is left open where the match is weak. Clone size is given for some rows only: seen once, a few or many times, or a class if the clone is expanded.

CDR3 DNA: TGTGCCAGCAGCAAAGCAGGGACAGAAAATTCACCCCTCCACTTT
CDR3 protein: CASSKAGTENSPLHF
clone size: few
D gene: .
V gene: TRBV21-1
J gene: TRBJ1-6

CDR3 DNA: TGTGCCAGCAGCCAAGCGGTCTTTTCGAGGCGGGAGGGTGGGCAAGAGACCCAGTACTTC
CDR3 protein: CASSQAVFSRREGGQETQYF
clone size: once
D gene: TRBD2
V gene: TRBV4-2
J gene: TRBJ2-5

CDR3 DNA: TGTGCCAGCTCACCAGGGCAGGGGGCTGCTAACTATGGCTACACCTTC
CDR3 protein: CASSPGQGAANYGYTF
clone size: .
D gene: TRBD1
V gene: TRBV18
J gene: TRBJ1-2

CDR3 DNA: TGTGCCATCACCGTCGTGGGGAGCTACAATGAGCAGTTCTTC
CDR3 protein: CAITVVGSYNEQFF
clone size: .
D gene: .
V gene: TRBV10-3
J gene: TRBJ2-1

CDR3 DNA: TGTGCCAGCAGCCCACGCACGGGAGCCGAGCAGTACTTC
CDR3 protein: CASSPRTGAEQYF
clone size: .
D gene: .
V gene: TRBV13
J gene: TRBJ2-7

CDR3 DNA: TGTGCCAGCAGCTTAGCATCTAGCGGGGGGGCTTCCTACAATGAGCAGTTCTTC
CDR3 protein: CASSLASSGGASYNEQFF
clone size: .
D gene: TRBD2
V gene: TRBV7-2
J gene: TRBJ2-1

CDR3 DNA: TGTGCCAGTAGTATGGGGCAGGGTGCCATCTACGAGCAGTACTTC
CDR3 protein: CASSMGQGAIYEQYF
clone size: .
D gene: .
V gene: TRBV19
J gene: TRBJ2-7

CDR3 DNA: TGCAGCGTTAGGGAGGCTAGCGGGCTCAATGAGCAGTTCTTC
CDR3 protein: CSVREASGLNEQFF
clone size: .
D gene: TRBD2
V gene: TRBV29-1
J gene: TRBJ2-1

CDR3 DNA: TGTGCCAGCAGCGTTTCGGGACAGGGAGGCACAGATACGCAGTATTTT
CDR3 protein: CASSVSGQGGTDTQYF
clone size: .
D gene: TRBD1
V gene: TRBV9
J gene: TRBJ2-3

CDR3 DNA: TGTGCCAGCAGCCCCCCAGGGAGGGGTAGGACAGGGAGTTCCTACGAGCAGTACTTC
CDR3 protein: CASSPPGRGRTGSSYEQYF
clone size: once
D gene: .
V gene: TRBV5-6
J gene: TRBJ2-7

CDR3 DNA: TGTGCCAGCAGTCATGGACAGGGCTATAATTCACCCCTCCACTTT
CDR3 protein: CASSHGQGYNSPLHF
clone size: .
D gene: TRBD1
V gene: TRBV6-5
J gene: TRBJ1-6

CDR3 DNA: TGTGCCAGCAAATCAGCATGGGCGACTGAAGCTTTCTTT
CDR3 protein: CASKSAWATEAFF
clone size: .
D gene: .
V gene: TRBV3-1/TRBV3-2
J gene: TRBJ1-1

CDR3 DNA: TGTGCCTGGAGTGCAGGGGTCAGGTTGGGCAATCAGCCCCAGCATTTT
CDR3 protein: CAWSAGVRLGNQPQHF
clone size: .
D gene: .
V gene: TRBV30
J gene: TRBJ1-5

CDR3 DNA: TGTGCCAGCAGCGAAGGACAGTGGGACAGGGAAGCTTTCTTT
CDR3 protein: CASSEGQWDREAFF
clone size: .
D gene: TRBD1
V gene: TRBV9
J gene: TRBJ1-1

CDR3 DNA: TGTGCCAGTAGTATAGGTGGCAGGGGTGTGCGAGAGACCCAGTACTTC
CDR3 protein: CASSIGGRGVRETQYF
clone size: .
D gene: .
V gene: TRBV19
J gene: TRBJ2-5

CDR3 DNA: TGCGCCAGCAGCCAAGAGTTGCGGGCCTCTTTCGGGGAGCAGTACTTC
CDR3 protein: CASSQELRASFGEQYF
clone size: few
D gene: .
V gene: TRBV4-1
J gene: TRBJ2-7

CDR3 DNA: TGTGCCAGCAGCCCCGGGACAGGGGATTACGAGCAGTACTTC
CDR3 protein: CASSPGTGDYEQYF
clone size: .
D gene: TRBD1
V gene: TRBV7-9
J gene: TRBJ2-7

CDR3 DNA: TGTGCCAGCAGCTTATTTCTGGGAGAAAAAGAGACCCAGTACTTC
CDR3 protein: CASSLFLGEKETQYF
clone size: .
D gene: .
V gene: TRBV11-2
J gene: TRBJ2-5

CDR3 DNA: TGCGCCAGCAGCCAAGCGAACAGGGGAACCTATGGCTACACCTTC
CDR3 protein: CASSQANRGTYGYTF
clone size: .
D gene: TRBD1
V gene: TRBV4-1
J gene: TRBJ1-2

CDR3 DNA: TGTGCCAGCAGCCCAGGTCCGGGACTAAACTATGGCTACACCTTC
CDR3 protein: CASSPGPGLNYGYTF
clone size: .
D gene: .
V gene: TRBV5-4
J gene: TRBJ1-2

CDR3 DNA: TGTGCCAGCTCACCACTAGAAAAACCACGCACAGATACGCAGTATTTT
CDR3 protein: CASSPLEKPRTDTQYF
clone size: .
D gene: .
V gene: TRBV18
J gene: TRBJ2-3

CDR3 DNA: TGTGCCAGCAGCCCACCCAGGGGAAATAACTATGGCTACACCTTC
CDR3 protein: CASSPPRGNNYGYTF
clone size: .
D gene: .
V gene: TRBV11-2
J gene: TRBJ1-2

CDR3 DNA: TGTGCCAGCAGTTCAGCCCCGGGGAGCTCCTACGAGCAGTACTTC
CDR3 protein: CASSSAPGSSYEQYF
clone size: .
D gene: .
V gene: TRBV28
J gene: TRBJ2-7

CDR3 DNA: TGTGCCAGCAGGACAGGGGGCGGATACAATGAGCAGTTCTTC
CDR3 protein: CASRTGGGYNEQFF
clone size: .
D gene: TRBD1
V gene: TRBV27
J gene: TRBJ2-1

CDR3 DNA: TGTGCCAGCAGCTCAGGGTCAGGGGGCTACGAGCAGTACTTC
CDR3 protein: CASSSGSGGYEQYF
clone size: .
D gene: TRBD1
V gene: TRBV9
J gene: TRBJ2-7

CDR3 DNA: TGCGCCAGCAGCCCGGGACAGCTCGTTCCCACAGATACGCAGTATTTT
CDR3 protein: CASSPGQLVPTDTQYF
clone size: .
D gene: TRBD1
V gene: TRBV4-1
J gene: TRBJ2-3

CDR3 DNA: TGCGCCAGCAGCCAAATTCCCGGGACAGGCAATGAGCAGTTCTTC
CDR3 protein: CASSQIPGTGNEQFF
clone size: .
D gene: TRBD1
V gene: TRBV5-1
J gene: TRBJ2-1

CDR3 DNA: TGTGCCAGCAGCTTTAGGGGGACAGGAGCTAACTATGGCTACACCTTC
CDR3 protein: CASSFRGTGANYGYTF
clone size: .
D gene: TRBD1
V gene: TRBV7-2
J gene: TRBJ1-2

CDR3 DNA: TGTGCCAGCAGCTTAGGGAGTAGCGAAGTAGCTTTCTTT
CDR3 protein: CASSLGSSEVAFF
clone size: .
D gene: .
V gene: TRBV7-9
J gene: TRBJ1-1

CDR3 DNA: TGTGCCAGCAGTTACACCCAGATCTACGAGCAGTACTTC
CDR3 protein: CASSYTQIYEQYF
clone size: .
D gene: .
V gene: TRBV6-2/TRBV6-3
J gene: TRBJ2-7

CDR3 DNA: TGCGCCAGCAGCCGAGGGACAGGGGGCAGTAATGGGAATGAGCAGTTCTTC
CDR3 protein: CASSRGTGGSNGNEQFF
clone size: .
D gene: TRBD1
V gene: TRBV4-3
J gene: TRBJ2-1

CDR3 DNA: TGTGCCAGCAGCCAAGGCTGGGAGGGTAAACTGTTTTTT
CDR3 protein: CASSQGWEGKLFF
clone size: .
D gene: TRBD2
V gene: TRBV4-2
J gene: TRBJ2-2

CDR3 DNA: TGTGCCACCAGTGATTTGGCGGGGCCCGGGGAGCTGTTTTTT
CDR3 protein: CATSDLAGPGELFF
clone size: once
D gene: .
V gene: TRBV24-1
J gene: TRBJ2-2

CDR3 DNA: TGTGCCAGTTTCCCCCGAGCTTCGGGAGGTAATTCACCCCTCCACTTT
CDR3 protein: CASFPRASGGNSPLHF
clone size: few
D gene: .
V gene: TRBV2
J gene: TRBJ1-6

CDR3 DNA: TGTGCCAGCAGTGGCAGGGTTTCCTACGAGCAGTACTTC
CDR3 protein: CASSGRVSYEQYF
clone size: .
D gene: .
V gene: TRBV27
J gene: TRBJ2-7

CDR3 DNA: TGTGCCAGGACTCGGCGGGAGGGGGTGCGGACCGGGGAGCTGTTTTTT
CDR3 protein: CARTRREGVRTGELFF
clone size: .
D gene: TRBD2
V gene: TRBV11-3
J gene: TRBJ2-2

CDR3 DNA: TGTGCCTCGGGCGGAGTCCTTCTCACCTACGAGCAGTACTTC
CDR3 protein: CASGGVLLTYEQYF
clone size: .
D gene: .
V gene: TRBV30
J gene: TRBJ2-7

CDR3 DNA: TGTGCCAGCAGCCCAAATCCGGGACAGGGCTACTATGGCTACACCTTC
CDR3 protein: CASSPNPGQGYYGYTF
clone size: .
D gene: TRBD1
V gene: TRBV7-3
J gene: TRBJ1-2

CDR3 DNA: TGCGCCAGCAGCCCTAGCCGGGGGAGCACTGAAGCTTTCTTT
CDR3 protein: CASSPSRGSTEAFF
clone size: .
D gene: .
V gene: TRBV5-1
J gene: TRBJ1-1

CDR3 DNA: TGTGCCAGCAGCGACAGAAACTCCTACGAGCAGTACTTC
CDR3 protein: CASSDRNSYEQYF
clone size: .
D gene: .
V gene: TRBV5-6
J gene: TRBJ2-7

CDR3 DNA: TGTGCCAGCAGCTTAGCGCTACGCCAGACCCAGTACTTC
CDR3 protein: CASSLALRQTQYF
clone size: once
D gene: .
V gene: TRBV7-2
J gene: TRBJ2-5

CDR3 DNA: TGCGCCAGCAGCTTGGACAGTTTCTCCTACGAGCAGTACTTC
CDR3 protein: CASSLDSFSYEQYF
clone size: .
D gene: .
V gene: TRBV5-1
J gene: TRBJ2-7

CDR3 DNA: TGTGCCATCAGTGAAGGGCGGGGTAACGCGAACACCGGGGAGCTGTTTTTT
CDR3 protein: CAISEGRGNANTGELFF
clone size: once
D gene: .
V gene: TRBV10-3
J gene: TRBJ2-2

CDR3 DNA: TGTGCCAGCAGCGACCTTGGGGGAGGGGAGACCCAGTACTTC
CDR3 protein: CASSDLGGGETQYF
clone size: once
D gene: TRBD2
V gene: TRBV5-5
J gene: TRBJ2-5

CDR3 DNA: TGTGCCACAAGGGAGGGCCTTAATGAAAAACTGTTTTTT
CDR3 protein: CATREGLNEKLFF
clone size: .
D gene: .
V gene: TRBV19
J gene: TRBJ1-4

CDR3 DNA: TGTGCCAGCAGTGACGGGGGATGGGGCGAGCAGTACTTC
CDR3 protein: CASSDGGWGEQYF
clone size: once
D gene: .
V gene: TRBV6-1
J gene: TRBJ2-7

CDR3 DNA: TGTGCCAGCAGCCAAGACTTGCGGAGCTCCTACGAGCAGTACTTC
CDR3 protein: CASSQDLRSSYEQYF
clone size: .
D gene: .
V gene: TRBV5-6
J gene: TRBJ2-7

CDR3 DNA: TGTGCCAGCAACGCGGGAGCTACCCAGTACTTC
CDR3 protein: CASNAGATQYF
clone size: .
D gene: TRBD2
V gene: TRBV28
J gene: TRBJ2-5

CDR3 DNA: TGTGCCATCAGTGCCGGGATGAACACTGAAGCTTTCTTT
CDR3 protein: CAISAGMNTEAFF
clone size: few
D gene: .
V gene: TRBV10-3
J gene: TRBJ1-1